Listed below are T cell receptor beta chains from one sample, sequenced in a study of OX40 agonist ivuxolimab in advanced cancers. Measured with immunoSEQ multiplex PCR; TCRdb has only the in-frame clones, and not every one. The sample carries about 80,000 clones, 84% recorded once. Sequencing was performed on CD4+ or CD8+ T cells sorted from blood, taken in a trial of the OX40 agonist ivuxolimab. Receptor source: an adult with an advanced solid tumor such as melanoma, head and neck, liver or kidney cancer. CDR3s include the opening cysteine and the closing phenylalanine or tryptophan. The D gene is left open where the match is weak. The size field is filled for only some rows; it gives once, few, many or a size class.

D: -
J: TRBJ1-4
size: -
V: TRBV28
DNA: TGTGCCAGCAGTCCCGAGATGGGTAAGGGTGAAAAACTGTTTTTT
CDR3: CASSPEMGKGEKLFF

D: -
J: TRBJ1-1
size: -
V: TRBV5-4
DNA: TGTGCCAGCAGCTTGGACCGGCCACCCGGAGCAGCTTTCTTT
CDR3: CASSLDRPPGAAFF

D: -
J: TRBJ1-1
size: -
V: TRBV10-2
DNA: TGCGCCAGCACCCCGAACACTGAAGCTTTCTTT
CDR3: CASTPNTEAFF

D: -
J: TRBJ1-1
size: -
V: TRBV19
DNA: TGTGCCAGTAAGGTCCGGGACATCGGCACTGAAGCTTTCTTT
CDR3: CASKVRDIGTEAFF

D: TRBD1
J: TRBJ2-7
size: -
V: TRBV7-6
DNA: TGTGCCAGCAGCTTTGCACAGGGGTCCTACGAGCAGTACTTC
CDR3: CASSFAQGSYEQYF

D: -
J: TRBJ1-1
size: few
V: TRBV30
DNA: TGTGCCTGGGAAGGGATCGAGGGGTCTGAAGCTTTCTTT
CDR3: CAWEGIEGSEAFF

D: -
J: TRBJ1-1
size: -
V: TRBV2
DNA: TGTGCCAGCAGACCACTAACAACGAACACTGAAGCTTTCTTT
CDR3: CASRPLTTNTEAFF

D: -
J: TRBJ1-3
size: few
V: TRBV19
DNA: TGTGCCAGTAGTTGGGGCAGGAGCTCTGGAAACACCATATATTTT
CDR3: CASSWGRSSGNTIYF

D: TRBD2
J: TRBJ2-3
size: -
V: TRBV7-9
DNA: TGTGCCAGCAGCCGGGACTACTCGGATACGCAGTATTTT
CDR3: CASSRDYSDTQYF

D: TRBD2
J: TRBJ2-3
size: -
V: TRBV6-5
DNA: TGTGCCAGCAGTTTACAGACTAGCGGGGCGGCAGATACGCAGTATTTT
CDR3: CASSLQTSGAADTQYF

D: -
J: TRBJ1-4
size: -
V: TRBV11-2
DNA: TGTGCCAGCAGCTCGGGCCTCCTTGGAGGTGAAAAACTGTTTTTT
CDR3: CASSSGLLGGEKLFF

D: -
J: TRBJ1-3
size: -
V: TRBV21-1
DNA: TGTGCCAGCAGCAAAACGGCAGGGCCCTCTGGAAACACCATATATTTT
CDR3: CASSKTAGPSGNTIYF

D: -
J: TRBJ2-5
size: -
V: TRBV18
DNA: TGTGCCAGCTCACCACCTAACAGGGAAGAGACCCAGTACTTC
CDR3: CASSPPNREETQYF

D: -
J: TRBJ1-3
size: -
V: TRBV18
DNA: TGTGCCAGCTCACCAGGGTCTGGAAACACCATATATTTT
CDR3: CASSPGSGNTIYF

D: -
J: TRBJ2-3
size: -
V: TRBV10-3
DNA: TGTGCCATCCCATTAGACAGTTTGGATGGCACAGATACGCAGTATTTT
CDR3: CAIPLDSLDGTDTQYF

D: -
J: TRBJ2-6
size: -
V: TRBV7-2
DNA: TGTGCCAGCAGCGCCTACTCTGGGGCCAACGTCCTGACTTTC
CDR3: CASSAYSGANVLTF

D: -
J: TRBJ2-1
size: -
V: TRBV7-6
DNA: TGTGCCAGCAGCCCAGACTCCTACAATGAGCAGTTCTTC
CDR3: CASSPDSYNEQFF

D: -
J: TRBJ2-7
size: few
V: TRBV7-8
DNA: TGTGCCAGCAGCGGAATCCCAGGGGTATTATACGAGCAGTACTTC
CDR3: CASSGIPGVLYEQYF

D: -
J: TRBJ1-1
size: few
V: TRBV19
DNA: TGTGCCACCACTCCGGTAGACAGGATGAACACTGAAGCTTTCTTT
CDR3: CATTPVDRMNTEAFF

D: TRBD1
J: TRBJ1-2
size: -
V: TRBV28
DNA: TGTGCCAGCAGTTTACGGGACAGGGGCTATGGCTACACCTTC
CDR3: CASSLRDRGYGYTF

D: -
J: TRBJ2-7
size: -
V: TRBV11-2
DNA: TGTGCCAGCAGCTCACCGAGGGGGGGCTACGAGCAGTACTTC
CDR3: CASSSPRGGYEQYF

D: TRBD1
J: TRBJ1-4
size: -
V: TRBV7-2
DNA: TGTGCCAGCAGGTCGACAGGGACCCCAGGGGAAAAACTGTTTTTT
CDR3: CASRSTGTPGEKLFF

D: -
J: TRBJ2-7
size: -
V: TRBV30
DNA: TGTGCCTGGAGTGCGCGGGACTACGAGCAGTACTTC
CDR3: CAWSARDYEQYF

D: TRBD1
J: TRBJ1-2
size: once
V: TRBV29-1
DNA: TGCAGCGTTGAGGACAGGGGGCGAGGGAATGGCTACACCTTC
CDR3: CSVEDRGRGNGYTF

D: -
J: TRBJ1-2
size: -
V: TRBV21-1
DNA: TGTGCCAGCAGCGCTGAATCCCGGACAGGGATTCGGGTCGGTGGCTACACCTTC
CDR3: CASSAESRTGIRVGGYTF

D: TRBD1
J: TRBJ1-4
size: -
V: TRBV9
DNA: TGTGCCAGCAGCGGGACAGGGGCGACTAATGAAAAACTGTTTTTT
CDR3: CASSGTGATNEKLFF

D: -
J: TRBJ1-2
size: -
V: TRBV19
DNA: TGTGCCAGTAGTATCGACCATTATGGCTACACCTTC
CDR3: CASSIDHYGYTF

D: -
J: TRBJ1-6
size: few
V: TRBV7-9
DNA: TGTGCCAGCAGCTTAGATAATTCACCCCTCCACTTT
CDR3: CASSLDNSPLHF

D: -
J: TRBJ1-1
size: once
V: TRBV5-4
DNA: TGTGCCAGCAGCTTAGGGGGGCGAGCGGACACTGAAGCTTTCTTT
CDR3: CASSLGGRADTEAFF

D: -
J: TRBJ1-6
size: once
V: TRBV9
DNA: TGTGCCAGCAGCCCCCATTCGGGGCTCAATTCACCCCTCCACTTT
CDR3: CASSPHSGLNSPLHF

D: TRBD1
J: TRBJ2-1
size: -
V: TRBV5-4
DNA: TGTGCCAGCAGCTTCGGCAGGGGGAATGAGCAGTTCTTC
CDR3: CASSFGRGNEQFF

D: -
J: TRBJ2-1
size: few
V: TRBV5-4
DNA: TGTGCCAGCACTAGCCGTAGCTCCTACAATGAGCAGTTCTTC
CDR3: CASTSRSSYNEQFF

D: -
J: TRBJ1-3
size: -
V: TRBV7-2
DNA: TGTGCCAGCAGCCCGGCCAGTTCTGGAAACACCATATATTTT
CDR3: CASSPASSGNTIYF

D: -
J: TRBJ1-6
size: few
V: TRBV6-1
DNA: TGTGCCAGCATACTCTCAGGCGGGAATTCACCCCTCCACTTT
CDR3: CASILSGGNSPLHF

D: -
J: TRBJ2-3
size: -
V: TRBV5-1
DNA: TGCGCCAGCAGCTTGGTCTCAGATACGCAGTATTTT
CDR3: CASSLVSDTQYF

D: TRBD2
J: TRBJ2-7
size: -
V: TRBV5-1
DNA: TGCGCCAGCAGCTTGGAACCTAGCGGGACCCAACACTACGAGCAGTACTTC
CDR3: CASSLEPSGTQHYEQYF

D: -
J: TRBJ1-1
size: -
V: TRBV18
DNA: TGTGCCAGCTCACCGACCCATCAGAACACTGAAGCTTTCTTT
CDR3: CASSPTHQNTEAFF

D: -
J: TRBJ2-5
size: -
V: TRBV5-1
DNA: TGCGCCAGCAGCTCCCAAACTTCGAGTCAAGAGACCCAGTACTTC
CDR3: CASSSQTSSQETQYF

D: -
J: TRBJ1-2
size: -
V: TRBV10-3
DNA: TGTGCCATCAGTAAAACAGGCGTAACGTCCTCGGGCTACACCTTC
CDR3: CAISKTGVTSSGYTF

D: -
J: TRBJ2-7
size: -
V: TRBV30
DNA: TGTGCCTGGAGTCCAGGGGCCTACGAGCAGTACTTC
CDR3: CAWSPGAYEQYF

D: -
J: TRBJ2-5
size: once
V: TRBV6-5
DNA: TGTGCCAGCAGCCGGGACACCGATGGGACCCAGTACTTC
CDR3: CASSRDTDGTQYF

D: TRBD2
J: TRBJ2-3
size: -
V: TRBV19
DNA: TGTGCCAGTAGTATAGGTGGGGGGGAGTTGGGCACAGATACGCAGTATTTT
CDR3: CASSIGGGELGTDTQYF

D: -
J: TRBJ2-7
size: -
V: TRBV5-1
DNA: TGCGCCAGCAGCTTGGGCGTAGGAGAGCAGTACTTC
CDR3: CASSLGVGEQYF

D: TRBD2
J: TRBJ2-5
size: -
V: TRBV5-1
DNA: TGCGCCAGCAGCCCCCTGCCGACTAGCGGGGAAGAGACCCAGTACTTC
CDR3: CASSPLPTSGEETQYF

D: -
J: TRBJ1-3
size: -
V: TRBV25-1
DNA: TGTGCCAGCACCCCTACGGTGGGGGCCGGAGGAAACACCATATATTTT
CDR3: CASTPTVGAGGNTIYF

D: TRBD2
J: TRBJ2-5
size: -
V: TRBV10-3
DNA: TGTGCCATCACTCGGGGAGCGGGGGAGCAGTACTTC
CDR3: CAITRGAGEQYF

D: TRBD1
J: TRBJ2-2
size: -
V: TRBV5-1
DNA: TGCGCCAGCGCAGGGGGAAGAGTGGACACCGGGGAGCTGTTTTTT
CDR3: CASAGGRVDTGELFF

D: TRBD1
J: TRBJ1-2
size: -
V: TRBV4-2
DNA: TGTGCCAGCAGCTTACAGGGGGCGCGGGGCTACACCTTC
CDR3: CASSLQGARGYTF

D: TRBD2
J: TRBJ2-3
size: -
V: TRBV5-6
DNA: TGTGCCAGCAGCTGGGGACTAGCGGGGGGTTATACGCAGTATTTT
CDR3: CASSWGLAGGYTQYF

D: -
J: TRBJ2-2
size: -
V: TRBV6-1
DNA: TGTGCCAGCAGTGAATGGTTTGCGGGTCCCACGGTTGTCGGGGAGCTGTTTTTT
CDR3: CASSEWFAGPTVVGELFF

D: -
J: TRBJ1-3
size: few
V: TRBV5-6
DNA: TGTGCCAGCAGCTTGCAACTTGGAAACACCATATATTTT
CDR3: CASSLQLGNTIYF